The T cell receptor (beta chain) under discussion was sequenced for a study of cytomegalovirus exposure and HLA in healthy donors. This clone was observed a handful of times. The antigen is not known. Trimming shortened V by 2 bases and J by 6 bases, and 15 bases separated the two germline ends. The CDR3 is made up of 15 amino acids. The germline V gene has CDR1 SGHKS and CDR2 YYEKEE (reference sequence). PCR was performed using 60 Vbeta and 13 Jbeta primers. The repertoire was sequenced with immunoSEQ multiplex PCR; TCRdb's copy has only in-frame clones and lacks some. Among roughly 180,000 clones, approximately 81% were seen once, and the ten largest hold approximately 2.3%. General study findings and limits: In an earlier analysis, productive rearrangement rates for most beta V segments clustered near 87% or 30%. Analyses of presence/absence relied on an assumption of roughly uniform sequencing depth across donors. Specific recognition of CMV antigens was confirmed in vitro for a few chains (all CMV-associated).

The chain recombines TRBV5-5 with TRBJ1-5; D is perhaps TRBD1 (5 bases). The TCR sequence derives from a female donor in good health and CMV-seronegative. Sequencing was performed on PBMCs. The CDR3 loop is CASSFLEGVVQPQHF. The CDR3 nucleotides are TGTGCCAGCAGCTTCTTGGAAGGGGTAGTTCAGCCCCAGCATTTT.